The 25 T cell receptor beta chains presented below share a single source sample, sequenced in a study of blood T cells in healthy people across ages. Primers used in a second PCR of roughly 6 to 12 cycles were a sample-barcoded 5' primer and a J-beta primer mix. From the 5' RACE reads, TCRdb called clonotypes with MiXCR, one entry per CDR3 protein. The data show about a million distinct CDR3 sequences, about 44% seen once. The sequenced material came from blood. These receptors originate from a man aged 30-40 years in good health.

About this clonotype: With a much larger clone just one base away, this may be a read error. This chain links TRBV29-1 with TRBJ2-1; D is undetermined. The CDR3 has 14 amino acids. Germline V gene sequence: CDR1 SQVTM, CDR2 ANQGSEA. The CDR3 nucleotides read TGCAGCGTTGTAGAATTTTCGACCTACAATAAGCAGTTCTTC. Encoded protein: CSVVEFSTYNKQFF.

This chain joins TRBV4-1 and TRBJ2-3; weak D call: TRBD2 (7 bases). V lost 0 bases and J lost 6, with 13 bases in between. The CDR3 consists of 15 residues. Germline V gives CDR1 MGHRA, CDR2 YSYEKL. Here the CDR3 DNA reads TGCGCCAGCAGCCAAGACGGGGGGCCTATGGATACGCAGTATTTT. Its translation is CASSQDGGPMDTQYF.

J is TRBJ2-2 and V is TRBV10-3; D may be TRBD1 (5 bases). The CDR3 covers 14 residues. Germline lookup yields CDR1 ENHRY and CDR2 SYGVKD. V lost 9 bases and J 0 bases, leaving 11 bases between the germline ends. CDR3 protein: CAILKGSNTGELFF. As DNA, the CDR3 is TGTGCCATACTAAAGGGGTCGAACACCGGGGAGCTGTTTTTT.

This chain connects TRBV27 to TRBJ1-5; D unresolved. The CDR3 runs 14 residues. CDR1 is MNHEY, CDR2 SMNVEV, per germline (reference sequence). V was shortened by 6 bases and J by 1 base, with 10 bases between the two germline ends. The CDR3 DNA reads TGTGCCAGCAGCCCACTGCGGAGCAATCAGCCCCAGCATTTT. It specifies CASSPLRSNQPQHF.

V is TRBV20-1 and J is TRBJ2-1; 8 bases agree with TRBD1. Germline V gene sequence: CDR1 DFQATT, CDR2 SNEGSKA (reference sequence). CDR3 length: 15 amino acids. V gave up 3 bases and J gave up 7 bases; unmatched junction bases: 11. The DNA of the CDR3 is TGCAGTGCTAGTGCCCTTGGACAGGGTTGGAATGAGCAGTTCTTC. This gives the protein CSASALGQGWNEQFF.

DNA for the CDR3: TGTGCCACCAGCACGGGACAGCGGAACACTGAAGCTTTCTTT. This codes for CATSTGQRNTEAFF. The gene calls are TRBV24-1 and TRBJ1-1, with 7 bases identical to TRBD1. The J segment lost 1 base and the V segment lost 7 bases, leaving 5 bases of the junction unmatched. This CDR3 is 14 amino acids long. Germline loops: CDR1 KGHDR, CDR2 SFDVKD.

This clonotype has a handful of counts. V and J are TRBV20-1 and TRBJ1-6; perhaps TRBD1 as D (5 bases). The germline V gene has CDR1 DFQATT and CDR2 SNEGSKA (reference sequence). V shed 0 bases and J shed 0 bases, with 12 bases lying between them. CDR3 length: 17 residues. The CDR3 DNA sequence: TGCAGTGCTAGAGATCTGACAGAGAGCTCCTATAATTCACCCCTCCACTTT. Translation: CSARDLTESSYNSPLHF.

The genes are TRBV5-6 and TRBJ2-2, with 9 bases lining up with TRBD1. Germline lookup yields CDR1 SGHDT and CDR2 YYEEEE. This CDR3 contains 16 residues. Trimming removed 4 bases from V and 1 base from J; junction bases left unmatched: 5. The CDR3 bases are TGTGCCAGCAGCCTCGGGACAGGGTTGAACACCGGGGAGCTGTTTTTT. Its protein is CASSLGTGLNTGELFF.

V gene TRBV5-1 combines with J gene TRBJ2-5; TRBD2 might be the D (5 bases). The V and J ends lost 3 bases and 9 bases respectively, with 15 bases between them. This CDR3 has 13 amino acids. In germline, CDR1 is SGHRS, CDR2 YFSETQ. CDR3 amino acids: CASSSSGLESQYF. The CDR3 bases are TGCGCCAGCAGCTCAAGCGGTCTGGAGTCCCAGTACTTC.

This clonotype came up a few times. The rearrangement uses TRBV4-1 and TRBJ2-4; 8 nucleotides align to TRBD1. The last part of the DNA fits TRBJ2-7 better; the J call may be wrong. This CDR3 region has 16 residues. CDR1 MGHRA and CDR2 YSYEKL come from the germline V gene. CDR3 sequence reads: CASSQEGFRGQYEQYF. CDR3 sequence (DNA): TGCGCCAGCAGCCAAGAAGGATTCAGGGGGCAATACGAGCAGTACTTC.

The CDR3: CAGAVGQETQYF. CDR3 nucleotides: TGTGCCGGGGCTGTCGGGCAAGAGACCCAGTACTTC. V usage is TRBV2 and J usage is TRBJ2-5; weak D call: TRBD1 (5 bases). V lost 11 bases, J lost 2 bases, and 12 bases lay in between. This CDR3 is 12 amino acids long. CDR1 and CDR2 (germline): SNHLY, FYNNEI.

The V gene is TRBV7-9, the J gene TRBJ2-6, with unresolved D. The length of the CDR3 is 15 residues. V dropped 5 bases and J dropped 0 bases, with 8 bases sitting between them. Germline V gene lookup returns CDR1 SEHNR and CDR2 FQNEAQ (reference sequence). CDR3 nucleotide sequence: TGTGCCAGCAGCCCATTACTCTCTGGGGCCAACGTCCTGACTTTC. This sequence encodes CASSPLLSGANVLTF.

This clonotype has only a few counts. The rearrangement links TRBV5-1 to TRBJ2-3; no clear D gene. The length of the CDR3 is 14 residues. V was clipped by 7 bases and J by 2 bases, with 14 bases between them. From germline, CDR1 is SGHRS and CDR2 YFSETQ. CDR3 protein: CASRAMELTDTQYF. The CDR3 nucleotides read TGCGCCAGCCGCGCCATGGAGCTCACAGATACGCAGTATTTT.

The chain uses TRBV4-1 and TRBJ2-1, with 8 bases fitting TRBD1. The junction had 6 bases not matched to a gene; V was cut back by 0 bases and J by 8 bases. The CDR3 is made up of 15 amino acids. Germline V gene data show CDR1 as MGHRA and CDR2 as YSYEKL. The CDR3 coding sequence is TGCGCCAGCAGCCAAGAGGTCAGGGGGCAATATGAGCAGTTCTTC. Its translation is CASSQEVRGQYEQFF.

The CDR3 region has the DNA TGCAGCGTCCGGACTAGCGGGAACGAGCAGTACTTC. Translated: CSVRTSGNEQYF. V and J are TRBV29-1 and TRBJ2-7, with 12 bases fitting TRBD2. The CDR3 is 12 amino acids. Germline trimming cut 6 bases from V and 5 bases from J; bases unmatched to any gene: 2. Germline CDR1 reads SQVTM; CDR2 reads ANQGSEA.

This chain's CDR3 is CASATSVNNEQFF. DNA for the CDR3: TGTGCCAGTGCGACTAGCGTAAACAATGAGCAGTTCTTC. The chain carries TRBV28 and TRBJ2-1; 8 bases are a match to TRBD2. Trimming took 9 bases from V and 5 from J; bases not matched to a gene: 6. From germline, CDR1 is MDHEN and CDR2 SYDVKM. The CDR3 extends over 13 amino acids.

This clonotype came up a few times. The chain uses TRBV3-1 and TRBJ1-4, with 10 bases lining up with TRBD1. The germline CDR1 and CDR2 sequences are LGHDT and YNNKEL (reference sequence). After removal of 4 bases from V and 8 bases from J, the junction contained 7 bases not matched to a gene. The CDR3 is 15 residues long. The CDR3 nucleotides read TGTGCCAGCAGCCGAAGGACAGGGGGTGAGGAAAAACTGTTTTTT. Protein product: CASSRRTGGEEKLFF.

The chain employs TRBV10-3 and TRBJ2-1, with a tentative D call TRBD2 (7 bases). V dropped 8 bases and J dropped 6 bases, with 14 bases sitting between them. Germline CDR1 ENHRY, CDR2 SYGVKD. The length of the CDR3 is 13 residues. The DNA of the CDR3 is TGTGCCATCTGGGGGGGGCTCCCCAATGAGCAGTTCTTC. Its translation: CAIWGGLPNEQFF.

This clonotype occurred a few times. This chain uses TRBV10-3 with TRBJ2-5; no clear D gene. Germline V CDR1 and CDR2: ENHRY, SYGVKD. The CDR3 contains 12 residues. The V end lost 4 bases, the J end lost 5 bases, and 8 bases lay between the germline ends. The chain's CDR3 is CAISGTAETQYF. For the CDR3, the DNA is TGTGCCATCAGTGGAACCGCGGAGACCCAGTACTTC.

This clonotype was seen only a few times. This rearrangement joins TRBV11-2 to TRBJ2-1; D perhaps matches TRBD2 (7 bases). Germline values: CDR1 SGHAT, CDR2 FQNNGV. The CDR3 is 17 residues long. V lost 2 bases, J lost 4 bases, and 18 bases lay in between. CDR3 coding DNA: TGTGCCAGCAGCTTAAGGGCCTGGGGGGGCTTATACAATGAGCAGTTCTTC. Its translation is CASSLRAWGGLYNEQFF.

The gene calls are TRBV30 and TRBJ2-7; possibly TRBD1 for D (6 bases). The ends were cut back, 0 bases at V and 5 bases at J, with 11 bases in the middle. CDR3 length equals 13 residues. CDR1 and CDR2 (germline): GTSNPN, SVGIG (reference sequence). In DNA, the CDR3 is TGTGCCTGGAGTGTCTCGGCAGGGGACGAGCAGTACTTC. This encodes CAWSVSAGDEQYF. Supplemented by reference TRBV30 and TRBJ2-7, the full variable domain reads SQTIHQWPATLVQPVGSPLSLECTVEGTSNPNLYWYRQAAGRGLQLLFYSVGIGQISSEVPQNLSASRPQDRQFILSSKKLLLSDSGFYLCAWSVSAGDEQYFGPGTRLTVT.

For this clonotype: One base separates it from a far larger clone, so it is likely a read error. The chain uses TRBV12-3 or TRBV12-4 and TRBJ1-5, with 7 bases fitting TRBD1. CDR3 size: 13 residues. V dropped 7 bases and J dropped 4; count of bases not matched to a gene: 4. CDR3 DNA sequence: TGTGCCAGCACCCCACAGGGGAATCAGCCCCAGCATTTT. Translated, it gives CASTPQGNQPQHF.

In nucleotides, the CDR3 is TGTGCCAGCAGCCCTCATGCAGGGGGCACCTACGAGCAGTACTTC. Residues: CASSPHAGGTYEQYF. This chain connects TRBV4-2 to TRBJ2-7, with 8 bases that match TRBD1. V was clipped by 4 bases and J by 2 bases; unmatched bases: 7. The CDR3 contains 15 residues. CDR1 is LGHNA and CDR2 is YNFKEQ in the germline V gene.

V and J are TRBV4-1 and TRBJ2-1, with 9 bases aligning to TRBD1. CDR1 and CDR2 (germline): MGHRA, YSYEKL. This CDR3 spans 15 amino acids. Trimming cost V 2 bases and J 6 bases; bases outside gene matches: 5. For the CDR3, the DNA is TGCGCCAGCAGCCAACGGGACAGGGATGGCAATGAGCAGTTCTTC. Its protein is CASSQRDRDGNEQFF.

This clonotype was recorded many times. This chain connects TRBV6-2 or TRBV6-3 to TRBJ2-1, with 9 positions matching TRBD2. The CDR3 is made up of 14 amino acids. Germline V gene sequence: CDR1 MNHEY, CDR2 SVGEGT. V lost 6 bases to trimming and J lost 6 bases; unmatched junction nucleotides: 6. Written as DNA, the CDR3 is TGTGCCAGCAGCCACCCGGGACTAGCCAATGAGCAGTTCTTC. It specifies CASSHPGLANEQFF.